These T cell receptor beta chains were read from a single sample in a study of T cells expressing NK-cell markers. TCRdb reprocessed the 5' RACE reads, keeping one entry per CDR3 protein, no DNA. The ten top clones account for over 20%, within a sample of roughly 160,000 distinct CDR3 sequences. The specimen sequenced was blood T cells: a sorted CD56 or NKG2C T cell subset, CD4+ or CD8+ T cells, or bulk PBMC T cells (not recorded which). The receptors derive from a man aged 18-70 years in good health. Both conserved end residues are part of each CDR3.

J gene,V gene,CDR3 protein
TRBJ2-5,TRBV3-1,CASSQSGTGRETQYF
TRBJ1-1,TRBV18,CASSPRNTEAFF
TRBJ1-1,TRBV30,CAWTSRGMNTEAFF
TRBJ2-5,TRBV7-8,CASSLASGTSGGQTQYF
TRBJ1-2,TRBV7-8,CASSTSLRTDGEPDGYTF
TRBJ1-1,TRBV2,CAKTGGGTEAFF
TRBJ2-5,TRBV6-2/TRBV6-3,CASSYGGLELKETQYF
TRBJ2-7,TRBV7-9,CASSRTGSTYEQYF
TRBJ2-1,TRBV9,CASSVTVSGGADNEQFF
TRBJ2-7,TRBV28,CASSFGVPGAYEQYF
TRBJ1-1,TRBV7-8,CASSLSPRYFSEAFF
TRBJ2-5,TRBV2,CASSEGVGHQQETQYF
TRBJ2-1,TRBV6-4,CASSTGTVSLHNEQFF
TRBJ2-2,TRBV7-9,CASSYLAGITGELFF
TRBJ1-1,TRBV20-1,CSALGIGNTEAFF
TRBJ2-7,TRBV7-9,CASSLWGTVEQYF
TRBJ2-7,TRBV7-9,CASSPTESYEQYF
TRBJ2-3,TRBV3-1,CASSQGRGGDTQYF
TRBJ2-2,TRBV12-3/TRBV12-4,CASSLEAGTGFDANTGELFF
TRBJ1-3,TRBV13,CASSLEQGWGNTIYF
TRBJ2-1,TRBV24-1,CATSGRGREEQFF
TRBJ2-7,TRBV5-1,CASSSTTRSLQYF
TRBJ2-3,TRBV4-1,CASSLTIAGASTDTQYF
TRBJ2-5,TRBV29-1,CSVDPPGQVETTQYF
TRBJ2-1,TRBV19,CASSSRDFPYNEQFF
TRBJ2-6,TRBV6-2/TRBV6-3,CASRQLPGQGVPSGANVLTF
TRBJ2-2,TRBV11-1,CASSLLPINPDRANTGELFF
TRBJ2-5,TRBV12-5,CASGLTSDRDETQYF
TRBJ2-5,TRBV29-1,CSVDAGVETQYF
TRBJ2-3,TRBV10-3,CAINQGADTQYF
TRBJ2-2,TRBV7-4,CASSPRQGRPPGSCFF
TRBJ1-2,TRBV12-3/TRBV12-4,CASRRKGFSYGYTF
TRBJ2-7,TRBV19,CASSFSRGTYEQYF
TRBJ2-3,TRBV28,CASRGLRQGVTDTQYF